This TCR beta chain was sequenced in a study of control samples from healthy donors and cancer patients. The CDR3 spans 14 residues. Trimming took 5 bases from V and 7 from J, leaving 12 bases between them. Germline V gives CDR1 SEHNR, CDR2 FQNEAQ (reference sequence). Here immunoSEQ multiplex PCR was the method, and the copy in TCRdb shows in-frame clones only, minus some. The sample carries roughly 120,000 clones, 70% to 90% recorded once. The specimen sequenced was blood. This receptor was identified in a middle-aged man in good health. The chain recombines TRBV7-9 with TRBJ1-6; D not resolved. The CDR3 coding sequence is TGTGCCAGCAGCCCACCAGTTCAGAATTCACCCCTCCACTTT. This encodes CASSPPVQNSPLHF.